Detailed here is one TCR beta chain. This record belongs to a study of OX40 agonist ivuxolimab in advanced cancers. Study-wide context: With ivuxolimab, an agonistic anti-OX40 (CD134) antibody, patients were treated.

Data came from immunoSEQ multiplex PCR; TCRdb stores just in-frame clones and leaves some out. This table holds about 71,000 clones, about 89% found once. This CDR3 is 16 amino acids long. Germline-derived CDR1 and CDR2 are MGHRA and YSYEKL. V was shortened by 0 bases and J by 0 bases, with 6 bases between the two germline ends. Sampling of blood occurred at baseline, cycle 4 day 1, and cycle 7 day 1. The source is an adult with an advanced solid tumor such as melanoma, head and neck, liver or kidney cancer. The rearrangement joins TRBV4-1 to TRBJ2-6; no definite D call. The sample in question was CD4+ or CD8+ T cells sorted from blood, obtained in a trial of the OX40 agonist ivuxolimab. For the CDR3, the DNA is TGCGCCAGCAGCCAAGATTCAAACTCTGGGGCCAACGTCCTGACTTTC. Translation: CASSQDSNSGANVLTF.